This TCR beta chain was profiled in a study of cytomegalovirus exposure and HLA in healthy donors. The study's findings and limits: Cytomegalovirus-associated TCR beta chains were listed, numbering over 150. Another analysis was done later, and it associated more than 15,000 TCR beta sequences with HLA alleles at 0.05 false discovery rate.

This CDR3 region has 13 residues. Looked up from germline, CDR1 is MNHEY and CDR2 is SVGAGI. Trimming stripped 2 bases from V and 1 base from J, with 6 bases between. Vbeta (60) and Jbeta (13) primers were used in the PCR. Clones were sequenced by immunoSEQ multiplex PCR, and TCRdb holds only the in-frame ones, with some missing. The sample shows roughly 82,000 clones, 65% to 80% of them seen only once. This clone was seen only once. The antigen is not known. Sequencing used PBMCs. The V and J genes are TRBV6-5 and TRBJ2-7; possibly TRBD2 for D (6 bases). The TCR was taken from a middle-aged woman in good health and CMV-seropositive. The CDR3 DNA is TGTGCCAGCAGTTACCGGGAGTCCTACGAGCAGTACTTC. It codes for CASSYRESYEQYF.